The 13 T cell receptor beta chains in this list originate from one sample, sequenced in a study of OX40 agonist ivuxolimab in advanced cancers. Method: immunoSEQ multiplex PCR; TCRdb's copy keeps in-frame clones and lacks some. Here the sample spans 95,000 to 150,000 clones, roughly 95% being singletons. Sequenced here: CD4+ or CD8+ T cells sorted from blood, sampled in a trial of the OX40 agonist ivuxolimab. The receptors here all came from an adult with an advanced solid tumor such as melanoma, head and neck, liver or kidney cancer.

The rearrangement uses TRBV6-6 and TRBJ1-2; 10 bases are a match to TRBD1. The CDR3 contains 13 residues. Germline V gene sequence: CDR1 MNHNY, CDR2 SVGAGI (reference sequence). Trimming cost V 4 bases and J 8 bases; bases outside gene matches: 4. CDR3 sequence: CASSLGQGRGYTF. In DNA form, the CDR3 reads TGTGCCAGCAGTTTGGGACAGGGGAGAGGCTACACCTTC.

This clone came up once. This sequence joins TRBV18 and TRBJ2-7, with 7 bases fitting TRBD2. The V gene end was trimmed by 3 bases and the J gene end by 3 bases; junction bases not matched to a gene: 5. The CDR3 runs to 14 residues. Germline V lookup: CDR1 KGHSH, CDR2 LQKENI. The CDR3: CASSPGGLLYEQYF. The CDR3 DNA reads as TGTGCCAGCTCACCGGGGGGGTTGCTCTACGAGCAGTACTTC.

J is TRBJ2-2 and V is TRBV7-2; D remains ambiguous. V was trimmed by 2 bases and J by 4 bases, leaving 8 bases between them. Germline CDR1 is SGHTA and CDR2 is FQGNSA. This CDR3 is built from 14 residues. This chain's CDR3 is CASSLQRVTGELFF. Here the CDR3 DNA reads TGTGCCAGCAGCTTACAGCGAGTCACCGGGGAGCTGTTTTTT.

The chain uses TRBV6-5 and TRBJ1-4, with TRBD1 matching over 12 bases. Germline assignment: CDR1 MNHEY and CDR2 SVGAGI. CDR3 size: 15 residues. Unmatched junction bases numbered 5, after V lost 7 bases and J lost 5 bases. The CDR3 DNA reads as TGTGCCAGCAAAGGGACAGGGGGCCGAAATGAAAAACTGTTTTTT. It specifies CASKGTGGRNEKLFF.

The chain links TRBV27 to TRBJ2-7; 9 bases are a match to TRBD2. The V segment lost 5 bases and the J segment 3 bases; nucleotides outside the gene matches: 11. Germline V gene data show CDR1 as MNHEY and CDR2 as SMNVEV (reference sequence). This CDR3 has 16 residues. CDR3 in amino acids: CASSATIGTSNYEQYF. The DNA of the CDR3 is TGTGCCAGCAGTGCCACCATCGGGACTAGCAACTACGAGCAGTACTTC.

The rearrangement joins TRBV5-1 to TRBJ2-3; tentatively, D is TRBD1 or TRBD2 (5 bases each). The germline CDR1 and CDR2 sequences are SGHRS and YFSETQ. Trimming took 4 bases from V and 5 from J, leaving 11 bases between them. The CDR3 consists of 13 residues. CDR3 DNA sequence: TGCGCCAGCAGCGACCGGGGCGTAGATACGCAGTATTTT. As protein: CASSDRGVDTQYF. Full variable domain (rest looked up from reference TRBV5-1 and TRBJ2-3): KAGVTQTPRYLIKTRGQQVTLSCSPISGHRSVSWYQQTPGQGLQFLFEYFSETQRNKGNFPGRFSGRQFSNSRSEMNVSTLELGDSALYLCASSDRGVDTQYFGPGTRLTVL.

This clone is a singleton in its sample. The V gene is TRBV7-9, the J gene TRBJ2-7; D possibly uses TRBD1 or TRBD2 (6 bases each). The germline CDR1 and CDR2 sequences are SEHNR and FQNEAQ (reference sequence). This CDR3 region has 14 residues. Trimming pared 3 bases from V and 3 bases from J, leaving 12 bases between. Here the CDR3 DNA reads TGTGCCAGCAGCTTGAGGGGGACTCTCTACGAGCAGTACTTC. Translation: CASSLRGTLYEQYF. Filled out from reference TRBV7-9 and TRBJ2-7, the complete variable domain reads DTGVSQNPRHKITKRGQNVTFRCDPISEHNRLYWYRQTLGQGPEFLTYFQNEAQLEKSRLLSDRFSAERPKGSFSTLEIQRTEQGDSAMYLCASSLRGTLYEQYFGPGTRLTVT.

The rearrangement links TRBV4-1 to TRBJ2-3; no clear D. Per the germline V gene, CDR1 is MGHRA and CDR2 is YSYEKL. There are 16 residues in the CDR3. Trimming left V 0 bases short and J 6 bases short, with 16 bases between. CDR3 region: CASSQDGRGPADTQYF. CDR3 coding DNA: TGCGCCAGCAGCCAAGATGGTAGAGGCCCCGCGGATACGCAGTATTTT.

The chain links TRBV28 to TRBJ2-1; D not resolved. V was pared by 3 bases and J by 5 bases, with 11 bases between. The CDR3 length is 14 residues. Germline V CDR1 and CDR2: MDHEN, SYDVKM. The CDR3 region is CASSLVNSNNEQFF. CDR3 sequence (DNA): TGTGCCAGCAGTTTGGTGAACAGTAACAATGAGCAGTTCTTC. The whole variable domain, remainder taken from reference TRBV28 and TRBJ2-1, is DVKVTQSSRYLVKRTGEKVFLECVQDMDHENMFWYRQDPGLGLRLIYFSYDVKMKEKGDIPEGYSVSREKKERFSLILESASTNQTSMYLCASSLVNSNNEQFFGPGTRLTVL.

In its sample, this clone was seen once. V and J are TRBV19 and TRBJ1-5, with D perhaps TRBD1 (6 bases). CDR1 LNHDA and CDR2 SQIVND come from the germline V gene (reference sequence). CDR3 size: 14 residues. V shed 4 bases and J shed 3 bases, with 10 bases lying between them. The CDR3 protein is CASSKRQDNQPQHF. Written as DNA, the CDR3 is TGTGCCAGTAGTAAACGACAGGACAATCAGCCCCAGCATTTT.

The chain is built from TRBV5-4 and TRBJ1-4, with no clear D. V dropped 2 bases and J dropped 4 bases, with 6 bases sitting between them. CDR3 length: 13 amino acids. The germline V gene has CDR1 SGHNT and CDR2 YYREEE (reference sequence). Here the CDR3 reads CASSLQLNEKLFF. CDR3 coding DNA: TGTGCCAGCAGCTTACAACTTAATGAAAAACTGTTTTTT.

The J gene is TRBJ1-2, the V gene TRBV6-6; 7 bases line up with TRBD1. The germline V gene has CDR1 MNHNY and CDR2 SVGAGI (reference sequence). V was pared by 6 bases and J by 4 bases, with 5 bases of the junction left unmatched. The CDR3 length is 13 residues. The CDR3 nucleotides read TGTGCCAGCAGCCCGGGACAGAGCTATGGCTACACCTTC. As protein: CASSPGQSYGYTF.

This clone has a single count. V and J are TRBV9 and TRBJ2-2; tentatively, D is TRBD1 or TRBD2 (5 bases each). The CDR3 covers 15 residues. With 0 bases removed from V and 4 bases from J, the gap between germline ends came to 10 bases. Germline CDR1 and CDR2: SGDLS and YYNGEE. CDR3 loop: CASSVAVGPTGELFF. The CDR3 bases are TGTGCCAGCAGCGTAGCGGTGGGACCCACCGGGGAGCTGTTTTTT.